The 21 T cell receptor beta chains below were found in one sample sequenced in a study of T cell repertoires in cytomegalovirus infection. Their antigens remain unidentified. TCRdb reprocessed the reads with MiXCR, giving one entry per CDR3 protein. The table has about 920,000 distinct CDR3 sequences, approximately 31% seen once; the top ten hold roughly 13%. This material consisted of cultured CD8+ T cells from PBMCs, taken from culture after CMV antigen stimulation. These TCRs come from a human donor in good health (CMV status not recorded). Some clones in this sample may be carry-over from other donors' samples.

The chain carries TRBV6-1 and TRBJ2-3, with D unresolved. CDR1 is MNHNS and CDR2 is SASEGT in the germline V gene. The CDR3 covers 16 residues. V lost 6 bases to trimming and J lost 2 bases, with 18 bases between them. The CDR3 DNA reads TGTGCCAGCAGCCCGGCTCGCGAGGCTAACACAGATACGCAGTATTTT. Protein product: CASSPAREANTDTQYF.

The chain uses TRBV4-2 and TRBJ2-7, with D unresolved. V lost 0 bases to trimming and J lost 0 bases, with 6 bases between them. CDR3 length: 14 amino acids. Germline-derived CDR1 and CDR2 are LGHNA and YNFKEQ. The CDR3 sequence is CASSQDPISYEQYF. As DNA, the CDR3 is TGTGCCAGCAGCCAAGATCCGATCTCCTACGAGCAGTACTTC.

The gene calls are TRBV10-3 and TRBJ2-3; 8 bases line up with TRBD2. The CDR3 length is 14 residues. V shed 7 bases and J 4 bases; nucleotides not matched to a gene: 7. Per germline, CDR1 ENHRY and CDR2 SYGVKD. CDR3 nucleotide sequence: TGTGCCATCACCGTAGCGGGGATATCAGATACGCAGTATTTT. Encoded protein: CAITVAGISDTQYF.

This chain connects TRBV3-1 to TRBJ2-1; no definite D call. Trimming took 0 bases from V and 8 from J, leaving 11 bases between them. The CDR3 consists of 14 residues. Per the germline V gene, CDR1 is LGHDT and CDR2 is YNNKEL (reference sequence). The CDR3 DNA is TGTGCCAGCAGCCAAGATAGCCGGGTGGATGAGCAGTTCTTC. Amino acid sequence: CASSQDSRVDEQFF.

This clonotype was seen a few times. The gene calls are TRBV28 and TRBJ2-7; D remains unclear. Looked up from germline, CDR1 is MDHEN and CDR2 is SYDVKM. The V gene lost 7 bases and the J gene lost 3 bases, with 13 bases spanning the gap. The CDR3 runs to 13 residues. The CDR3, as DNA: TGTGCCAGCAAACAAGCAGGAGACTACGAGCAGTACGTC. Translation: CASKQAGDYEQYV.

For this clonotype: At one end, the junction sequence differs from germline, possibly due to a read error. The genes are TRBV7-3 and TRBJ2-5, with 10 bases that match TRBD1. CDR3 length: 16 residues. The germline gives CDR1 SGHTA, CDR2 FQGTGA. The CDR3 nucleotides read TGTGCCTGCAGCTCGGGCCGGGACAGGGGCCAAGAGACCCAGTACTTC. It encodes CACSSGRDRGQETQYF.

DNA of the CDR3: TGTGCCAGCAGTTTTTCCCGGACCGGTGAGCAGTACTTC. Protein product: CASSFSRTGEQYF. This chain links TRBV27 with TRBJ2-7, with D unclear. This CDR3 contains 13 residues. Germline CDR1 and CDR2: MNHEY and SMNVEV (reference sequence). V shed 3 bases and J shed 7 bases, with 13 bases lying between them.

This clonotype has ten or more counts. The gene calls are TRBV7-6 and TRBJ2-1, with a tentative D call TRBD1 (6 bases). Germline V gene lookup returns CDR1 SGHVS and CDR2 FNYEAQ. V dropped 5 bases and J dropped 0 bases, with 17 bases sitting between them. The CDR3 is 17 amino acids. The CDR3 reads CASSPKRGTLSYNEQFF. The CDR3 nucleotides read TGTGCCAGCAGCCCAAAGCGAGGGACACTCTCCTACAATGAGCAGTTCTTC.

Notes on this clonotype: A read error may account for a junction end that differs from germline. V usage is TRBV6-1 and J usage is TRBJ2-7, with 7 bases that match TRBD2. From germline, CDR1 is MNHNS and CDR2 SASEGT. The length of the CDR3 is 15 residues. The CDR3 DNA is TGTGCCAGCAGTGAATTGCCAGGACTAGAGGGACTCAAACACTTC. It encodes CASSELPGLEGLKHF.

As concerns this clonotype: A much more abundant neighbour one base away suggests this may be a read error. The chain is built from TRBV7-2 and TRBJ2-7; TRBD1 aligns across 7 bases. Germline lookup yields CDR1 SGHTA and CDR2 FQGNSA. This CDR3 has 14 amino acids. The CDR3 spells CANSTYRGIYEQYV. The CDR3 DNA follows: TGTGCCAACAGCACCTACAGGGGTATATACGAGCAGTACGTC.

This rearrangement joins TRBV5-5 to TRBJ1-1, with D hard to call. Germline V gene lookup returns CDR1 SGHKS and CDR2 YYEKEE (reference sequence). This CDR3 has 14 residues. The germline V and J ends were trimmed by 3 bases and 4 bases, with 13 bases remaining between them. In DNA, the CDR3 is TGTGCCAGCAGCTCCAAACGGGCGGGCACTGAAGCTTTCTTT. Translated: CASSSKRAGTEAFF.

The chain recombines TRBV27 with TRBJ1-4; D gene uncertain. CDR1 MNHEY and CDR2 SMNVEV come from the germline V gene (reference sequence). The CDR3 contains 13 residues. Trimming removed 4 bases from V and 12 bases from J, with 15 bases in between. For the CDR3, the DNA is TGTGCCAGCAGTTATCTTGAATATGGAGAACTGTTTTTT. This codes for CASSYLEYGELFF.

The chain carries TRBV10-3 and TRBJ1-1; 9 positions agree with TRBD1. The trim removed 5 bases at V and 3 bases at J, leaving 7 bases unmatched. Germline CDR1 and CDR2: ENHRY and SYGVKD. There are 15 residues in the CDR3. CDR3 in DNA: TGTGCCATCAGTATCAACAGGGGGCGGGACACTGAAGCTTTCTTT. Translating gives CAISINRGRDTEAFF.

This clonotype was detected once. The V call is TRBV2, the J call TRBJ1-2, with D tentatively TRBD1 (5 bases). The CDR3 length is 15 residues. From germline, CDR1 is SNHLY and CDR2 FYNNEI. V lost 5 bases, J lost 2 bases, and 15 bases lay in between. CDR3 coding DNA: TGTGCCAGCAGTTTCCCCAGGGTTTCGAACTATGGCTACACCTTC. This encodes CASSFPRVSNYGYTF.

This clonotype was recorded many times. V is TRBV11-2 and J is TRBJ1-1; perhaps TRBD1 as D (5 bases). V lost 3 bases to trimming and J lost 0 bases, with 26 bases between them. The CDR3 totals 20 residues. Germline V gene sequence: CDR1 SGHAT, CDR2 FQNNGV. CDR3 sequence (DNA): TGTGCCAGCAGCTTTTCTTTTATCCCCCGGTCCGGACACTTGAACACTGAAGCTTTCTTT. Residues: CASSFSFIPRSGHLNTEAFF.

The V gene is TRBV24-1, the J gene TRBJ2-2; 7 bases match TRBD1. The CDR3 sequence is 16 residues long. Trimming removed 4 bases from V and 5 bases from J; junction bases left unmatched: 9. The V gene's germline CDR1 is KGHDR and CDR2 SFDVKD. As DNA, the CDR3 is TGTGCCACCAGTGACCCACAGGGGAGATGGACCGGGGAGCTGTTTTTT. It codes for CATSDPQGRWTGELFF.

This clonotype has at least ten counts. The chain is built from TRBV7-2 and TRBJ2-1; a possible D gene is TRBD1 (5 bases). The germline V and J ends were trimmed by 5 bases and 0 bases, with 17 bases remaining between them. Looked up from germline, CDR1 is SGHTA and CDR2 is FQGNSA. The CDR3 has 17 amino acids. CDR3 in amino acids: CASSPLVGLVSYNEQFF. Written as DNA, the CDR3 is TGTGCCAGCAGCCCCCTGGTGGGGCTAGTCTCCTACAATGAGCAGTTCTTC.

This clonotype was detected ten times or more. This chain joins TRBV7-2 and TRBJ2-2, with TRBD2 identical over 10 bases. The CDR3 extends over 19 amino acids. CDR1 SGHTA and CDR2 FQGNSA come from the germline V gene. V lost 5 bases and J lost 1; bases outside the gene matches: 13. The CDR3 DNA sequence: TGTGCCAGCAGCGCAAATGGGATACTAGCGGGGAGGAACACCGGGGAGCTGTTTTTT. It yields the protein CASSANGILAGRNTGELFF. The complete variable domain, with remaining parts taken from reference TRBV7-2 and TRBJ2-2, reads GAGVSQSPSNKVTEKGKDVELRCDPISGHTALYWYRQSLGQGLEFLIYFQGNSAPDKSGLPSDRFSAERTGGSVSTLTIQRTQQEDSAVYLCASSANGILAGRNTGELFFGEGSRLTVL.

This sequence joins TRBV5-6 and TRBJ2-7; D might be TRBD1 (5 bases). The ends were cut back, 0 bases at V and 3 bases at J, with 7 bases in the middle. Germline lookup yields CDR1 SGHDT and CDR2 YYEEEE. This CDR3 is 13 amino acids long. As DNA, the CDR3 is TGTGCCAGCAGCTTGGTGGACAACTACGAGCAGTACGTC. Amino acid sequence: CASSLVDNYEQYV.

The genes are TRBV19 and TRBJ1-1, with D maybe TRBD1 (5 bases). The ends were cut back, 3 bases at V and 0 bases at J, with 11 bases in the middle. Germline CDR1 LNHDA, CDR2 SQIVND (reference sequence). The CDR3 contains 15 residues. The CDR3 DNA reads TGTGCCAGTAGTATGGGGGTCCCAATGAACACTGAAGCTTTCTTT. This sequence encodes CASSMGVPMNTEAFF.

The gene calls are TRBV2 and TRBJ2-7, with D perhaps TRBD1 (5 bases). Germline V lookup: CDR1 SNHLY, CDR2 FYNNEI. The germline V and J ends were trimmed by 6 bases and 3 bases, with 9 bases remaining between them. The length of the CDR3 is 12 residues. The CDR3 spells CASRDKLYEQYF. DNA for the CDR3: TGTGCCAGCAGGGACAAGCTCTACGAGCAGTACTTC. Together with reference TRBV2 and TRBJ2-7, the CDR3 gives the full variable domain: EPEVTQTPSHQVTQMGQEVILRCVPISNHLYFYWYRQILGQKVEFLVSFYNNEISEKSEIFDDQFSVERPDGSNFTLKIRSTKLEDSAMYFCASRDKLYEQYFGPGTRLTVT.